This TCR beta chain was found in a study of human T cells and chemical hapten exposure. Study-wide results and caveats: The number of TCRs above 1 in 1000 frequency did not change after DPC sensitization.

Documented time point: healthy volunteer bleed at 2 weeks. Total RNA was isolated from unfractionated whole blood. Worth noting for this clonotype: Antigen specificity is unknown.

Individual cDNA molecules received unique molecular identifiers in the library. Original handling: TCRs per sample had a median of approximately 98,000 and ranged from roughly 20,000 to 700,000. TCRdb recomputed calls from the RACE reads with MiXCR, one row per CDR3 protein. The V and J calls, along with clone size, are taken from TCRdb and not from the paper's own processing. The data show about 31,000 distinct CDR3 sequences, less than 8% seen once. The sequenced sample consisted of whole blood. The sequence derives from a human donor in good health. Some clones in this sample may be carry-over from other donors' samples.

The CDR3 reads CASSIPLSVLSGPIPANYGYTF. CDR3 sequence (DNA): TGTGCCAGTAGTATCCCCCTGTCGGTACTGTCGGGACCGATTCCAGCTAACTATGGCTACACCTTC. The J gene is TRBJ1-2, the V gene TRBV19, with D tentatively TRBD1 (5 bases). This CDR3 comprises 22 residues. In germline, CDR1 is LNHDA, CDR2 SQIVND (reference sequence). Deletions cut 3 bases from V and 0 bases from J, with 32 bases between. Combining the CDR3 with reference TRBV19 and TRBJ1-2 gives the whole variable domain DGGITQSPKYLFRKEGQNVTLSCEQNLNHDAMYWYRQDPGQGLRLIYYSQIVNDFQKGDIAEGYSVSREKKESFPLTVTSAQKNPTAFYLCASSIPLSVLSGPIPANYGYTFGSGTRLTVV.